One and the same sample provided the 30 T cell receptor beta chains below, sequenced in a study of post-analysis software for immune sequencing data. Libraries were made from TCR beta cDNA, and they carried unique molecular identifiers. TCRdb independently ran MiXCR on the PCR reads; one entry per CDR3 protein. The sample includes about 160,000 distinct CDR3 sequences, 36% of them seen just once. Sample: blood, taken after autologous hematopoietic stem cell transplantation. All receptors come from a girl aged 10-17 years with multiple sclerosis.

This clonotype was seen a single time. The rearrangement uses TRBV11-3 and TRBJ2-3; 11 bases match TRBD2. The CDR3 extends over 19 amino acids. J was trimmed by 0 bases and V by 5 bases; bases with no gene match: 13. Looked up from germline, CDR1 is SGHNT and CDR2 is YENEEA. CDR3: CASSLGPQTSGISTDTQYF. The CDR3 DNA reads TGTGCCAGCAGCCTAGGCCCTCAGACTAGCGGGATTAGCACAGATACGCAGTATTTT.

The chain recombines TRBV29-1 with TRBJ2-1; 7 bases line up with TRBD2. CDR1 is SQVTM and CDR2 is ANQGSEA in the germline V gene. The J segment lost 15 bases and the V segment lost 5 bases, leaving 16 bases of the junction unmatched. The CDR3 has 13 residues. This CDR3 reads CSVSTAGAGDLFF. In DNA, the CDR3 is TGCAGCGTTTCTACGGCGGGCGCGGGAGACCTGTTCTTC.

The chain joins TRBV9 to TRBJ1-2; no reliable D call. The CDR3 runs 17 residues. The germline V gene encodes CDR1 SGDLS and CDR2 YYNGEE. Trimming pared 3 bases from V and 10 bases from J, leaving 28 bases between. Here the CDR3 reads CASSATTPSLMNQIYTF. The CDR3 DNA reads as TGTGCCAGCAGCGCCACGACACCTTCGTTGATGAATCAAATCTACACCTTC.

The chain uses TRBV5-1 and TRBJ2-1; 9 bases map to TRBD2. The germline V gene encodes CDR1 SGHRS and CDR2 YFSETQ. This CDR3 comprises 15 residues. Trimming removed 4 bases from V and 3 bases from J; junction bases left unmatched: 5. CDR3 sequence (DNA): TGCGCCAGCAGCGTAGCGGGAGTAGTCTACAATGAGCAGTTCTTC. Residues: CASSVAGVVYNEQFF. The variable domain in full, with the rest retrieved from reference TRBV5-1 and TRBJ2-1, is KAGVTQTPRYLIKTRGQQVTLSCSPISGHRSVSWYQQTPGQGLQFLFEYFSETQRNKGNFPGRFSGRQFSNSRSEMNVSTLELGDSALYLCASSVAGVVYNEQFFGPGTRLTVL.

The chain employs TRBV21-1 and TRBJ2-7; TRBD1, as called in the table, went unchecked against the DNA. TRBV21-1 counts as a pseudogene. This CDR3 has 14 residues. Written as DNA, the CDR3 is TGTGCCAGCAGCATGGGGGCCCCGACCTACGAGCAGTACTTC. Its translation is CASSMGAPTYEQYF.

V is TRBV7-8 and J is TRBJ2-1, with TRBD2 matching 12 bases. The CDR3 is made up of 16 amino acids. Germline loops: CDR1 SGHVS, CDR2 FQNEAQ. V lost 5 bases and J lost 8; bases outside the gene matches: 10. The CDR3 here is CASSLGRLAGGYEQFF. The CDR3 bases are TGTGCCAGCAGCCTAGGACGGCTAGCGGGGGGGTATGAGCAGTTCTTC.

This chain connects TRBV12-3 or TRBV12-4 to TRBJ2-7, with 7 bases aligning to TRBD1. The CDR3 length is 15 residues. Losses at the gene ends were 5 bases for V and 0 bases for J; bases not matched to a gene: 7. The CDR3 sequence: CASSPRQGTSYEQYF. CDR3 nucleotides: TGTGCCAGCAGTCCTCGACAGGGAACCTCCTACGAGCAGTACTTC.

This clonotype came up a few times. The V and J genes are TRBV5-1 and TRBJ2-7; 11 nucleotides match TRBD1. Trimming at V came to 0 bases and at J to 1 base, leaving 9 bases not matched to a gene. The CDR3 consists of 18 residues. Germline loops: CDR1 SGHRS, CDR2 YFSETQ. This CDR3 is CASSLGRRTGGTSYEQYF. DNA for the CDR3: TGCGCCAGCAGCTTGGGCCGAAGGACAGGGGGCACGTCCTACGAGCAGTACTTC.

The chain couples TRBV6-5 to TRBJ2-3; 12 nucleotides match TRBD2. This CDR3 region has 16 residues. Germline CDR1 reads MNHEY; CDR2 reads SVGAGI. With V trimmed by 6 bases and J by 2 bases, 6 bases remained unmatched. The CDR3: CASSRTSGAYTDTQYF. CDR3 bases: TGTGCCAGCAGCCGGACTAGCGGGGCTTACACAGATACGCAGTATTTT.

V usage is TRBV12-3 or TRBV12-4 and J usage is TRBJ2-3; perhaps TRBD2 as D (5 bases). The CDR3 totals 13 residues. V shed 6 bases and J shed 0 bases, with 7 bases lying between them. CDR3 in DNA: TGTGCCAGCAGCTGGGAGAGCACAGATACGCAGTATTTT. Its protein is CASSWESTDTQYF.

This clonotype has only a few counts. The gene calls are TRBV27 and TRBJ2-7, with 7 bases lining up with TRBD2. This CDR3 comprises 14 residues. The germline V gene encodes CDR1 MNHEY and CDR2 SMNVEV (reference sequence). The ends lost 4 bases at V and 5 bases at J; junction bases unmatched: 8. This chain's CDR3 is CASSSRLATDEQYF. The CDR3 region has the DNA TGTGCCAGCAGTTCCAGACTAGCTACTGACGAGCAGTACTTC.

The J gene is TRBJ2-2, the V gene TRBV6-1; 7 bases are shared with TRBD1. J was trimmed by 5 bases and V by 11 bases; bases with no gene match: 2. CDR1 MNHNS and CDR2 SASEGT come from the germline V gene. This CDR3 spans 11 amino acids. The CDR3 loop is CAVQGTGELFF. The CDR3 nucleotides are TGTGCCGTACAGGGGACCGGGGAGCTGTTTTTT.

The chain carries TRBV7-2 and TRBJ2-3, with a tentative D call TRBD1 (6 bases). CDR1 and CDR2 (germline): SGHTA, FQGNSA. The CDR3 runs 15 residues. The germline V and J ends were trimmed by 0 bases and 1 base, with 8 bases remaining between them. The CDR3 reads CASSLAAGGTDTQYF. CDR3 nucleotides: TGTGCCAGCAGCTTAGCGGCAGGGGGCACAGATACGCAGTATTTT.

V is TRBV7-8 and J is TRBJ2-1; TRBD1 might be the D (6 bases). CDR1 is SGHVS and CDR2 is FQNEAQ in the germline V gene. There are 16 residues in the CDR3. V lost 3 bases, J lost 4 bases, and 16 bases lay in between. The CDR3 nucleotides read TGTGCCAGCAGCTTCCCAGGGGTTGGGGCATACAATGAGCAGTTCTTC. Its protein product is CASSFPGVGAYNEQFF.

A few counts support this clonotype. This rearrangement joins TRBV20-1 to TRBJ2-4; a possible D gene is TRBD2 (5 bases). Germline CDR1 reads DFQATT; CDR2 reads SNEGSKA (reference sequence). V dropped 0 bases and J dropped 0 bases, with 12 bases sitting between them. CDR3 length: 16 amino acids. The CDR3 is CSARDQVRVAKNIQYF. The DNA of the CDR3 is TGCAGTGCTAGAGATCAGGTGCGGGTAGCCAAAAACATTCAGTACTTC.

This clonotype appeared a few times. The chain couples TRBV5-1 to TRBJ2-3; TRBD2 matches 9 bases. Losses at the gene ends were 2 bases for V and 1 base for J; bases not matched to a gene: 11. The germline CDR1 and CDR2 sequences are SGHRS and YFSETQ. The CDR3 has 18 residues. The CDR3 coding sequence is TGCGCCAGCAGCTTAGACGCCGGGGCTAGCGGGGGCACAGATACGCAGTATTTT. Its protein product is CASSLDAGASGGTDTQYF.

The rearrangement joins TRBV27 to TRBJ1-5; TRBD1 agrees at 8 bases. Germline V gene data show CDR1 as MNHEY and CDR2 as SMNVEV (reference sequence). The CDR3 totals 14 residues. Trimming cost V 5 bases and J 11 bases; bases outside gene matches: 11. The CDR3 sequence: CASSPGQDLMAQHF. CDR3 sequence (DNA): TGTGCCAGCAGTCCGGGACAGGACCTTATGGCCCAGCATTTT.

Only a few counts were recorded for this clonotype. The genes are TRBV7-2 and TRBJ1-2, with D possibly TRBD1 on 5 matching bases. The CDR3 is 16 amino acids. Germline V gene data show CDR1 as SGHTA and CDR2 as FQGNSA. The ends were cut back, 5 bases at V and 0 bases at J, with 16 bases in the middle. The CDR3 sequence is CASSPRGGYANYGYTF. The CDR3, as DNA: TGTGCCAGCAGCCCTCGGGGGGGGTACGCTAACTATGGCTACACCTTC.

Details on this clonotype: This clone may be a read error of a much larger clone one base away. The chain joins TRBV7-3 to TRBJ2-1; D possibly corresponds to TRBD2 (6 bases). Trimming stripped 1 base from V and 6 bases from J, with 13 bases between. The CDR3 has 15 amino acids. The germline CDR1 and CDR2 sequences are SGHTA and FQGTGA. For the CDR3, the DNA is TGTGCCAGCAGCTTAATTGCGGGGACCTGCAATGAGCAGTTCTTC. It yields the protein CASSLIAGTCNEQFF.

This clonotype was picked up many times. This chain joins TRBV6-2 or TRBV6-3 and TRBJ2-7; TRBD1 is a possible D gene (6 bases). Germline V gene lookup returns CDR1 MNHEY and CDR2 SVGEGT. The CDR3 sequence is 14 residues long. Trimming shortened V by 7 bases and J by 0 bases, and 13 bases separated the two germline ends. CDR3 in DNA: TGTGCCAGCACCGCCGGGACATACTCCTACGAGCAGTACTTC. Its protein product is CASTAGTYSYEQYF.

This clonotype was seen at least ten times. The rearrangement links TRBV7-2 to TRBJ2-5; D not resolved. Trimming removed 1 base at V and 7 bases at J, with 7 bases between. The CDR3 is 12 amino acids. Germline V lookup: CDR1 SGHTA, CDR2 FQGNSA. This CDR3 reads CASSLDRRTQYF. The CDR3 nucleotides read TGTGCCAGCAGCTTAGATAGGAGGACCCAGTACTTC. The full variable domain, rest sourced from reference TRBV7-2 and TRBJ2-5, is GAGVSQSPSNKVTEKGKDVELRCDPISGHTALYWYRQSLGQGLEFLIYFQGNSAPDKSGLPSDRFSAERTGGSVSTLTIQRTQQEDSAVYLCASSLDRRTQYFGPGTRLLVL.

This clonotype was seen only a few times. The V call is TRBV28, the J call TRBJ2-1; D is ambiguous. The CDR3 extends over 14 amino acids. Germline CDR1 reads MDHEN; CDR2 reads SYDVKM. The V gene lost 0 bases and the J gene lost 6 bases, with 9 bases spanning the gap. CDR3 DNA: TGTGCCAGCAGTTTATGGGCTTTCGGCAATGAGCAGTTCTTC. Its translation: CASSLWAFGNEQFF.

There are a few counts of this clonotype. V is TRBV12-3 or TRBV12-4 and J is TRBJ2-7, with D tentatively TRBD1 or TRBD2 (6 bases each). V was shortened by 3 bases and J by 1 base, with 13 bases between the two germline ends. This CDR3 spans 15 amino acids. Here the CDR3 reads CASSFGGGWSYEQYF. The CDR3 DNA follows: TGTGCCAGCAGTTTCGGGGGCGGGTGGTCCTACGAGCAGTACTTC.

The chain is built from TRBV7-9 and TRBJ2-2; 7 bases line up with TRBD2. V shed 2 bases, J shed 0 bases, and the junction held 3 bases outside the gene matches. Germline-derived CDR1 and CDR2 are SEHNR and FQNEAQ (reference sequence). The CDR3 has 16 amino acids. The CDR3: CASSLSGTANTGELFF. In DNA, the CDR3 is TGTGCCAGCAGCTTAAGCGGGACCGCGAACACCGGGGAGCTGTTTTTT.

This rearrangement joins TRBV13 to TRBJ2-1, with D possibly being TRBD1 (5 bases). Trimming removed 8 bases from V and 10 bases from J, with 30 bases in between. Germline values: CDR1 PRHDT, CDR2 FYEKMQ (reference sequence). The CDR3 length is 17 residues. This CDR3 is CASGSLFVREKLAEQFF. The CDR3 DNA reads as TGTGCCAGCGGGTCCTTGTTCGTCAGGGAAAAATTGGCGGAGCAGTTCTTC.

This clonotype was counted only a few times. The chain has TRBV20-1 and TRBJ2-7, with D hard to call. V was cut by 3 bases and J by 3 bases, with 15 bases left in between. CDR3 length: 14 amino acids. CDR1 and CDR2 (germline): DFQATT, SNEGSKA (reference sequence). The chain's CDR3 is CSASPLYSLYEQYF. The CDR3 DNA follows: TGCAGTGCTAGCCCACTCTACAGCCTCTACGAGCAGTACTTC.

This chain connects TRBV12-3 or TRBV12-4 to TRBJ1-3, with 7 positions matching TRBD1. This CDR3 has 14 amino acids. V dropped 5 bases and J dropped 3; count of bases not matched to a gene: 4. CDR3 sequence reads: CASSQRQGGNTIYF. CDR3 sequence (DNA): TGTGCCAGCAGTCAAAGACAGGGTGGAAACACCATATATTTT.

The chain couples TRBV9 to TRBJ2-3; no definite D call. The germline V and J ends were trimmed by 3 bases and 6 bases, with 14 bases remaining between them. The germline V gene has CDR1 SGDLS and CDR2 YYNGEE. This CDR3 is 14 amino acids long. This chain's CDR3 is CASSEDGPADTQYF. DNA of the CDR3: TGTGCCAGCAGCGAGGACGGGCCAGCGGATACGCAGTATTTT. Drawing the rest from reference TRBV9 and TRBJ2-3, the complete variable domain is DSGVTQTPKHLITATGQRVTLRCSPRSGDLSVYWYQQSLDQGLQFLIQYYNGEERAKGNILERFSAQQFPDLHSELNLSSLELGDSALYFCASSEDGPADTQYFGPGTRLTVL.

The chain recombines TRBV2 with TRBJ1-5; D is perhaps TRBD1 (6 bases). Germline V lookup: CDR1 SNHLY, CDR2 FYNNEI. Deletions cut 4 bases from V and 6 bases from J, with 19 bases between. There are 16 residues in the CDR3. CDR3 region: CASSASGGAQAQPQHF. The CDR3 bases are TGTGCCAGCAGTGCCTCGGGGGGGGCGCAGGCTCAGCCCCAGCATTTT. Filled out from reference TRBV2 and TRBJ1-5, the complete variable domain reads EPEVTQTPSHQVTQMGQEVILRCVPISNHLYFYWYRQILGQKVEFLVSFYNNEISEKSEIFDDQFSVERPDGSNFTLKIRSTKLEDSAMYFCASSASGGAQAQPQHFGDGTRLSIL.

In its sample, this clonotype was seen many times. The rearrangement links TRBV5-1 to TRBJ2-1; 10 nucleotides line up with TRBD2. The CDR3 is 19 amino acids. Germline V gene data show CDR1 as SGHRS and CDR2 as YFSETQ. V shed 0 bases, J shed 7 bases, and the junction held 16 bases outside the gene matches. The CDR3 loop reads CASSLVRRDASGRWNEQFF. CDR3 in DNA: TGCGCCAGCAGCTTGGTCCGACGGGATGCTAGCGGGAGATGGAATGAGCAGTTCTTC. Based on the CDR3 plus reference TRBV5-1 and TRBJ2-1, the full variable domain is KAGVTQTPRYLIKTRGQQVTLSCSPISGHRSVSWYQQTPGQGLQFLFEYFSETQRNKGNFPGRFSGRQFSNSRSEMNVSTLELGDSALYLCASSLVRRDASGRWNEQFFGPGTRLTVL.